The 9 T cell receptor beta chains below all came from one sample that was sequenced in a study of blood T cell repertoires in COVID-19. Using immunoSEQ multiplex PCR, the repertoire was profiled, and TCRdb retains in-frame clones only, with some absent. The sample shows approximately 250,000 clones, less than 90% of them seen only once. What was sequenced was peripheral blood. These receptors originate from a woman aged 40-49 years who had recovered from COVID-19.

For the CDR3, the DNA is TGTGCCAGCAGTGAAGTTAGAGCTAATTCACCCCTCCACTTT. Its translation: CASSEVRANSPLHF. The rearrangement uses TRBV6-1 and TRBJ1-6; D not certain. The ends were cut back, 1 base at V and 6 bases at J, with 7 bases in the middle. The CDR3 has 14 amino acids. Germline lookup yields CDR1 MNHNS and CDR2 SASEGT.

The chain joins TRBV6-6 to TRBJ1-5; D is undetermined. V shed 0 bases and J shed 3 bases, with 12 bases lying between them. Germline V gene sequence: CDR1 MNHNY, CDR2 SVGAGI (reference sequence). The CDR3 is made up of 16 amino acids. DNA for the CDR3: TGTGCCAGCAGTTACTCGTCGATGAGGGACAATCAGCCCCAGCATTTT. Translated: CASSYSSMRDNQPQHF.

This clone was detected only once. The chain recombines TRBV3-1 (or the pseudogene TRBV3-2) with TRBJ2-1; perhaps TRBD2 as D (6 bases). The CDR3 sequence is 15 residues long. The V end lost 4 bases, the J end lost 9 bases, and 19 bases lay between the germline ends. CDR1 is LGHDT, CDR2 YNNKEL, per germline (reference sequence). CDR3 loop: CASSLRQITGGEQFF. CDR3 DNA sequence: TGTGCCAGCAGCCTTCGACAGATTACCGGGGGTGAGCAGTTCTTC.

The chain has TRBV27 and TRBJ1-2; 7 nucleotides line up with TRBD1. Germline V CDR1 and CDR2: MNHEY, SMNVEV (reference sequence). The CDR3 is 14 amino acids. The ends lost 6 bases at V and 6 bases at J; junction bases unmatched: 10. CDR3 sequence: CASRTGYGRDGYTF. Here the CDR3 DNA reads TGTGCCAGCAGGACAGGGTACGGTCGGGATGGCTACACCTTC.

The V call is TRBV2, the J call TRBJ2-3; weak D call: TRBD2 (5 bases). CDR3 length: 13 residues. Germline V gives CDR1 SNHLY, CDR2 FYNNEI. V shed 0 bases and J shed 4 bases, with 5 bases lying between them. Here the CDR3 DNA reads TGTGCCAGCAGTGAAGCGAGGGCAGATACGCAGTATTTT. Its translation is CASSEARADTQYF. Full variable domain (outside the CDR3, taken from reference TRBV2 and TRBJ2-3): EPEVTQTPSHQVTQMGQEVILRCVPISNHLYFYWYRQILGQKVEFLVSFYNNEISEKSEIFDDQFSVERPDGSNFTLKIRSTKLEDSAMYFCASSEARADTQYFGPGTRLTVL.

CDR3 sequence reads: CASSKDGGSYEQYF. The CDR3, as DNA: TGTGCCAGCAGTAAGGACGGGGGTTCCTACGAGCAGTACTTC. The chain employs TRBV7-9 and TRBJ2-7; perhaps TRBD2 as D (6 bases). This CDR3 spans 14 amino acids. Germline-derived CDR1 and CDR2 are SEHNR and FQNEAQ (reference sequence). Trimming pared 6 bases from V and 1 base from J, leaving 13 bases between.

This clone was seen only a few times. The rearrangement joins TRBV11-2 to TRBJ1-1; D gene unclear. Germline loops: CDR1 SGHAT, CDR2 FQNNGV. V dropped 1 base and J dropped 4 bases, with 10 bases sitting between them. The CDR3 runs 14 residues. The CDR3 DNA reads TGTGCCAGCAGCTTAGTCCAGATAAGCACTGAAGCTTTCTTT. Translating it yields CASSLVQISTEAFF.

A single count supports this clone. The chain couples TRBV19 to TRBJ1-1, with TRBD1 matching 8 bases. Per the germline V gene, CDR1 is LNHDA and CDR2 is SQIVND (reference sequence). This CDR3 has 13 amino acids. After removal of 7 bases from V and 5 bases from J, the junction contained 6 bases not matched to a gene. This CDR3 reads CASTRGLRTEAFF. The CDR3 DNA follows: TGTGCCAGTACCAGGGGGCTTCGGACTGAAGCTTTCTTT. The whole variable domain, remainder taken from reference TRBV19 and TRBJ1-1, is DGGITQSPKYLFRKEGQNVTLSCEQNLNHDAMYWYRQDPGQGLRLIYYSQIVNDFQKGDIAEGYSVSREKKESFPLTVTSAQKNPTAFYLCASTRGLRTEAFFGQGTRLTVV.

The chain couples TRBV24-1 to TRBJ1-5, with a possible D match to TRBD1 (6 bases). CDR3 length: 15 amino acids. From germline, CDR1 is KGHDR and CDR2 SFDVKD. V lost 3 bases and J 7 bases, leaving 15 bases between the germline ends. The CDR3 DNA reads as TGTGCCACCAGTGATAACCGGGACAATGACCAGCCCCAGCATTTT. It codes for CATSDNRDNDQPQHF.